The 20 T cell receptor beta chains below come from one sample, sequenced in a study of identical twins. A single record per CDR3 protein comes from TCRdb applying MiXCR to the 5' RACE reads. Of 700,000 or so distinct CDR3 sequences listed, 8.5% to 9.5% were seen once; the top ten hold around 0.95%. These sequences were also reported in another study, on yellow fever vaccine responses in identical twins.

The sample comprised PBMCs. These receptors all come from a woman aged 18-29 years in good health.

As for this clonotype: One junction end does not reproduce the germline sequence, and a read error may be involved. This rearrangement joins TRBV20-1 to TRBJ2-5; 8 bases agree with TRBD2. The CDR3 runs 16 residues. Germline V lookup: CDR1 DFQATT, CDR2 SNEGSKA (reference sequence). The CDR3 sequence is CCAREFPGGNLETQYF. The DNA of the CDR3 is TGCTGTGCTAGAGAATTTCCGGGGGGGAATCTGGAGACCCAGTACTTC.

This chain connects TRBV6-1 to TRBJ1-6, with D unresolved. The CDR3 runs to 12 residues. CDR1 and CDR2 (germline): MNHNS, SASEGT. Trimming pared 3 bases from V and 8 bases from J, leaving 5 bases between. The CDR3 region is CASSDRYSPLHF. CDR3 nucleotides: TGTGCCAGCAGTGACAGGTATTCACCCCTCCACTTT.

J is TRBJ2-3 and V is TRBV4-1; TRBD2 agrees at 12 bases. Trimming at V came to 3 bases and at J to 4 bases, leaving 11 bases not matched to a gene. This CDR3 comprises 18 residues. Germline V gives CDR1 MGHRA, CDR2 YSYEKL. Here the CDR3 reads CASSQSLAGGPGADTQYF. As DNA, the CDR3 is TGCGCCAGCAGCCAGTCCCTAGCGGGGGGGCCGGGCGCAGATACGCAGTATTTT.

This clonotype has at least ten counts. The chain couples TRBV5-1 to TRBJ1-4; D unclear. The CDR3 is 14 amino acids. V lost 5 bases to trimming and J lost 0 bases, with 8 bases between them. Germline CDR1 is SGHRS and CDR2 is YFSETQ. The CDR3 nucleotides read TGCGCCAGCAGGCTAGCTGCAACTAATGAAAAACTGTTTTTT. Its protein product is CASRLAATNEKLFF. Based on the CDR3 plus reference TRBV5-1 and TRBJ1-4, the full variable domain is KAGVTQTPRYLIKTRGQQVTLSCSPISGHRSVSWYQQTPGQGLQFLFEYFSETQRNKGNFPGRFSGRQFSNSRSEMNVSTLELGDSALYLCASRLAATNEKLFFGSGTQLSVL.

This clonotype was seen more than once but under ten times. The chain uses TRBV4-2 and TRBJ2-1; D might be TRBD2 (6 bases). V was pared by 0 bases and J by 15 bases, with 21 bases between. Germline CDR1 and CDR2: LGHNA and YNFKEQ. This CDR3 spans 15 amino acids. CDR3 sequence (DNA): TGTGCCAGCAGCCAAGATGGGTATTCCATCGGGGGTTGGTTCTTC. Translated, it gives CASSQDGYSIGGWFF.

The chain joins TRBV5-1 to TRBJ2-4; no firm D call. Germline CDR1 reads SGHRS; CDR2 reads YFSETQ. The CDR3 is 15 residues long. Trimming stripped 4 bases from V and 0 bases from J, with 11 bases between. The DNA of the CDR3 is TGCGCCAGCAGCCCGAACCCAGGAGCCAAAAACATTCAGTACTTC. Translated: CASSPNPGAKNIQYF.

This rearrangement joins TRBV6-5 to TRBJ2-7; D not certain. The CDR3 covers 14 residues. V shed 0 bases and J shed 0 bases, with 6 bases lying between them. Germline V gives CDR1 MNHEY, CDR2 SVGAGI. The CDR3 sequence is CASSYSSSSYEQYF. CDR3 nucleotides: TGTGCCAGCAGTTACTCATCCTCCTCCTACGAGCAGTACTTC.

J is TRBJ2-2 and V is TRBV5-5, with 7 bases identical to TRBD2. The CDR3 runs to 16 residues. V dropped 2 bases and J dropped 4; count of bases not matched to a gene: 8. Germline V gene sequence: CDR1 SGHKS, CDR2 YYEKEE (reference sequence). As DNA, the CDR3 is TGTGCCAGCAGCTTAGGAGTACTAGCGTCCACCGGGGAGCTGTTTTTT. It is translated as CASSLGVLASTGELFF.

This clonotype was seen at least ten times. The gene calls are TRBV20-1 and TRBJ2-3, with TRBD2 as a possible D gene (6 bases). Looked up from germline, CDR1 is DFQATT and CDR2 is SNEGSKA (reference sequence). The CDR3 has 15 residues. Trimming left V 0 bases short and J 3 bases short, with 13 bases between. The CDR3 here is CSARDTASVTDTQYF. As DNA, the CDR3 is TGCAGTGCTAGAGATACGGCTAGCGTGACAGATACGCAGTATTTT.

This clonotype has ten or more counts. This sequence joins TRBV4-2 and TRBJ2-2; 11 nucleotides align to TRBD2. Germline CDR1 is LGHNA and CDR2 is YNFKEQ. The CDR3 runs to 15 residues. V lost 4 bases to trimming and J lost 9 bases; unmatched junction nucleotides: 7. The CDR3 region has the DNA TGTGCCAGCAGCCTGGGGACTAGCGGCCTAAGGGAGCTGTTTTTT. Amino acids: CASSLGTSGLRELFF.

This chain connects TRBV10-3 to TRBJ1-1; a weak D match, TRBD1 (6 bases). CDR3 length equals 14 residues. Between the trimmed V and J ends, which lost 6 bases and 5 bases, there was a span of 16 bases. Germline V gene sequence: CDR1 ENHRY, CDR2 SYGVKD. Here the CDR3 reads CAISERQDYTEAFF. The CDR3 bases are TGTGCCATCAGCGAAAGACAGGATTATACTGAAGCTTTCTTT.

This clonotype was seen more than once but under ten times. The rearrangement uses TRBV6-5 and TRBJ2-7; 7 bases match TRBD1. The J segment lost 1 base and the V segment lost 2 bases, leaving 14 bases of the junction unmatched. Germline lookup yields CDR1 MNHEY and CDR2 SVGAGI. The CDR3 consists of 18 residues. In DNA, the CDR3 is TGTGCCAGCAGTTACAGTCTTAGACAGGGCCGCAAATCCTACGAGCAGTACTTC. This translates into CASSYSLRQGRKSYEQYF.

The V call is TRBV20-1, the J call TRBJ2-1; the D gene is possibly TRBD2 (5 bases). Germline loops: CDR1 DFQATT, CDR2 SNEGSKA (reference sequence). Trimming removed 3 bases from V and 3 bases from J, with 9 bases in between. The CDR3 sequence is 13 residues long. The CDR3 bases are TGCAGTGCTAGTCCCGGGATCTACAATGAGCAGTTCTTC. Translated: CSASPGIYNEQFF.

Turning to this clonotype: One junction end disagrees with the germline gene, perhaps due to a read error. The V gene is TRBV10-2, the J gene TRBJ2-3; 12 bases agree with TRBD2. CDR3 size: 15 residues. Germline V gene lookup returns CDR1 WSHSY and CDR2 SAAADI. The CDR3: CASSQTSGGTDTQCF. DNA for the CDR3: TGCGCCAGCAGTCAGACTAGCGGGGGCACAGATACGCAGTGTTTT.

This clonotype has a handful of counts. This rearrangement joins TRBV30 to TRBJ2-5; tentatively, D is TRBD2 (5 bases). Per germline, CDR1 GTSNPN and CDR2 SVGIG (reference sequence). This CDR3 contains 15 residues. Trimming cost V 0 bases and J 0 bases, with 11 bases left between them. This chain's CDR3 is CAWSVPAGYQETQYF. DNA for the CDR3: TGTGCCTGGAGTGTACCCGCGGGCTACCAAGAGACCCAGTACTTC.

The chain combines TRBV27 with TRBJ2-7, with 7 bases lining up with TRBD1. J was trimmed by 2 bases and V by 4 bases; bases with no gene match: 8. Germline CDR1 is MNHEY and CDR2 is SMNVEV (reference sequence). This CDR3 is 15 amino acids long. The CDR3 sequence is CASSSHDRATYEQYF. The CDR3 DNA sequence: TGTGCCAGCAGTTCTCACGACAGGGCAACCTACGAGCAGTACTTC.

CDR3 region: CASSHVSYQETQYF. CDR3 in DNA: TGTGCCAGCAGCCACGTCAGTTACCAAGAGACCCAGTACTTC. The gene calls are TRBV3-1 and TRBJ2-5; D call uncertain. Per germline, CDR1 LGHDT and CDR2 YNNKEL (reference sequence). V was clipped by 3 bases and J by 0 bases, with 8 bases between them. This CDR3 contains 14 residues.

V and J are TRBV12-3 or TRBV12-4 and TRBJ1-1; D is uncertain. The CDR3 consists of 13 residues. Trimming took off 6 bases at V and 0 bases at J, with 8 bases between the two ends. Here the CDR3 reads CASRDDVNTEAFF. In nucleotides, the CDR3 is TGTGCCAGCAGGGATGACGTGAACACTGAAGCTTTCTTT.

This clonotype was seen only a few times. This chain joins TRBV27 and TRBJ2-3; 7 bases agree with TRBD1. V trimming: 6 bases; J trimming: 4 bases; junction bases outside the gene matches: 10. The CDR3 sequence is 15 residues long. Germline lookup yields CDR1 MNHEY and CDR2 SMNVEV (reference sequence). In nucleotides, the CDR3 is TGTGCCAGCAGAAAACAGGGGTTAGGTGCAGATACGCAGTATTTT. Its protein product is CASRKQGLGADTQYF.

The table lists this clonotype with many counts. This rearrangement joins TRBV5-1 to TRBJ2-7, with a tentative D call TRBD2 (5 bases). Germline loops: CDR1 SGHRS, CDR2 YFSETQ. Trimming pared 4 bases from V and 3 bases from J, leaving 17 bases between. The CDR3 length is 15 residues. The CDR3 DNA reads TGCGCCAGCAGCAAGGCGTCCGGGGAATTCTACGAGCAGTACTTC. It encodes CASSKASGEFYEQYF.